This is a list of T cell receptor beta chains from one sample in a study of OX40 agonist ivuxolimab in advanced cancers. Generated by immunoSEQ multiplex PCR, the TCRdb table keeps only in-frame clones and is missing some. The table records around 80,000 clones, under 90% of them present only once. The sequencing here drew on CD4+ or CD8+ T cells sorted from blood, taken in a trial of the OX40 agonist ivuxolimab. Receptor source: an adult with an advanced solid tumor such as melanoma, head and neck, liver or kidney cancer. The CDR3 runs from the conserved cysteine through the conserved F or W. A D gene is named only where the DNA matches it firmly. The size entry is marked missing in some rows and otherwise reads once, few, many or a size class.

V gene,D gene,clone size,J gene,CDR3 protein,CDR3 DNA
TRBV6-1,.,.,TRBJ2-2,CASSDRTGELFF,TGTGCCAGCAGTGACCGAACCGGGGAGCTGTTTTTT
TRBV4-1,.,.,TRBJ2-2,CASSQDAVTGELFF,TGCGCCAGCAGCCAAGATGCCGTAACCGGGGAGCTGTTTTTT
TRBV6-5,.,.,TRBJ2-1,CATGILGTYNEQFF,TGTGCCACAGGTATACTCGGGACCTACAATGAGCAGTTCTTC
TRBV6-5,.,.,TRBJ2-7,CASRAGAYEQYF,TGTGCCAGCAGGGCCGGGGCCTACGAGCAGTACTTC
TRBV5-1,.,once,TRBJ2-1,CASSLETISYNEQFF,TGCGCCAGCAGTCTTGAGACTATCTCCTACAATGAGCAGTTCTTC
TRBV5-1,.,.,TRBJ2-5,CASSPLGETQYF,TGCGCCAGCAGCCCCCTCGGCGAGACCCAGTACTTC
TRBV28,.,.,TRBJ2-7,CASSPDSTSYEQYF,TGTGCCAGCAGCCCGGACAGCACGTCCTACGAGCAGTACTTC
TRBV27,.,.,TRBJ2-7,CASSPTGYSYEQYF,TGTGCCAGCAGTCCCACAGGCTACTCCTACGAGCAGTACTTC
TRBV15,.,.,TRBJ1-5,CATSRDARQGDQPQHF,TGTGCCACCAGCAGAGATGCAAGGCAGGGCGATCAGCCCCAGCATTTT
TRBV28,TRBD1,.,TRBJ1-4,CASSFRQGSEKLFF,TGTGCCAGCAGTTTTAGACAGGGGTCTGAAAAACTGTTTTTT
TRBV5-6,TRBD2,once,TRBJ2-3,CASSLMISGGARDTQYF,TGTGCCAGCAGCTTGATGATTAGCGGGGGGGCCAGAGATACGCAGTATTTT
TRBV6-5,.,.,TRBJ2-3,CASSGDTDTQYF,TGTGCCAGCAGTGGGGATACAGATACGCAGTATTTT
TRBV4-2,.,.,TRBJ2-2,CASSQRSGAGTGELFF,TGTGCCAGCAGCCAGCGGTCGGGGGCGGGCACCGGGGAGCTGTTTTTT
TRBV7-6,.,.,TRBJ2-1,CAVGGASYNEQFF,TGTGCAGTGGGCGGGGCTTCCTACAATGAGCAGTTCTTC
TRBV15,.,.,TRBJ1-5,CATSRGSGVQPQHF,TGTGCCACCAGCAGGGGGTCAGGGGTGCAGCCCCAGCATTTT
TRBV6-5,TRBD1,.,TRBJ2-3,CASSYLTRQGPDTQYF,TGTGCCAGCAGTTACTTAACTCGACAGGGTCCAGATACGCAGTATTTT
TRBV9,.,.,TRBJ1-3,CASSVEGGGQFGFSNTIYF,TGTGCCAGCAGCGTAGAGGGAGGGGGACAATTTGGTTTCAGTAACACCATATATTTT
TRBV2,.,few,TRBJ1-6,CASRQGSNSPLHF,TGTGCCAGCAGACAGGGAAGTAATTCACCCCTCCACTTT
TRBV6-1,TRBD1,.,TRBJ1-5,CASSDRGQGDQPQHF,TGTGCCAGCAGTGACAGGGGGCAGGGAGATCAGCCCCAGCATTTT
TRBV2,TRBD1,.,TRBJ1-1,CASSGGQVMDTEAFF,TGTGCCAGCAGTGGGGGACAGGTGATGGACACTGAAGCTTTCTTT
TRBV2,.,.,TRBJ2-5,CASSLGLVFETQYF,TGTGCCAGCAGTCTCGGGCTAGTCTTCGAGACCCAGTACTTC
TRBV28,TRBD1,few,TRBJ1-5,CASSGQVRAQHF,TGTGCCAGCAGTGGACAGGTCCGGGCCCAGCATTTT
TRBV28,TRBD1,.,TRBJ2-1,CASSLGQPNEQFF,TGTGCCAGCAGTTTGGGACAGCCCAATGAGCAGTTCTTC
TRBV19,TRBD1,few,TRBJ1-2,CASSLIGTGYGYTF,TGTGCCAGTAGTCTGATCGGGACAGGCTATGGCTACACCTTC
TRBV6-5,TRBD2,.,TRBJ2-2,CASSPGGTGELFF,TGTGCCAGCAGTCCCGGGGGGACCGGGGAGCTGTTTTTT
TRBV27,.,.,TRBJ1-6,CASSLSDRPYNSPLHF,TGTGCCAGCAGTTTGAGCGATAGACCCTATAATTCACCCCTCCACTTT
TRBV11-2,.,.,TRBJ1-3,CASSLVASYAGGNTIYF,TGTGCCAGCAGCTTAGTAGCCTCCTACGCTGGCGGAAACACCATATATTTT
TRBV7-7,.,.,TRBJ2-6,CASSLGGSSSGANVLTF,TGTGCCAGCAGCTTAGGTGGCTCTTCCTCTGGGGCCAACGTCCTGACTTTC
TRBV13,.,.,TRBJ1-1,CASSGRTEAFF,TGTGCCAGCAGCGGGCGGACTGAAGCTTTCTTT
TRBV15,.,.,TRBJ2-3,CATSRGVDTQYF,TGTGCCACCAGCAGAGGGGTAGATACGCAGTATTTT
TRBV18,.,.,TRBJ1-2,CASSPPQGTRGYTF,TGTGCCAGCTCACCACCTCAGGGGACCCGTGGCTACACCTTC
TRBV27,.,.,TRBJ2-7,CASSLEGQGTPYEQYF,TGTGCCAGCAGTTTAGAGGGGCAGGGGACACCCTACGAGCAGTACTTC
TRBV29-1,.,.,TRBJ2-3,CSVVRSTDTQYF,TGCAGCGTTGTCCGTAGCACAGATACGCAGTATTTT
TRBV2,TRBD2,once,TRBJ2-3,CALRRGALTDTQYF,TGTGCCCTACGGCGGGGGGCCCTTACAGATACGCAGTATTTT